The present T cell receptor beta chain was sequenced within a study of regulatory T cells in long-lasting Graves disease. As for time point: newly diagnosed GD, antithyroid drugs for less than 3 months. There was RNA extracted from PBMCs, and the TCR library was made from it. Relying on iRepertoire HTBI primers and Arm-PCR of CDR3 regions, the team built TCR beta libraries. TCRdb called the multiplex PCR reads again in MiXCR, with one record for every CDR3 protein. The repertoire holds 450,000 to 650,000 distinct CDR3 sequences, with about 16% as singletons. V dropped 2 bases and J dropped 10 bases, with 12 bases sitting between them. The CDR3 extends over 13 amino acids. Germline loops: CDR1 WNHNN, CDR2 SYGVQD (reference sequence). In addition, the sample was reused for a study of T cells in Graves' hyperthyroidism and ophthalmopathy. That report adds: TCR CDR3 underwent first-round RT-PCR with the HTBI primer set.

The material was peripheral blood mononuclear cells (PBMCs), obtained at new diagnosis, from a patient treated with antithyroid drugs. V and J are TRBV10-1 and TRBJ1-5; D is unclear. The sequence was obtained from a woman aged 35-60 years with Graves disease. This chain's CDR3 is CASSENIGQPQHF. Written as DNA, the CDR3 is TGCGCCAGCAGTGAGAATATCGGTCAACCCCAGCATTTT.